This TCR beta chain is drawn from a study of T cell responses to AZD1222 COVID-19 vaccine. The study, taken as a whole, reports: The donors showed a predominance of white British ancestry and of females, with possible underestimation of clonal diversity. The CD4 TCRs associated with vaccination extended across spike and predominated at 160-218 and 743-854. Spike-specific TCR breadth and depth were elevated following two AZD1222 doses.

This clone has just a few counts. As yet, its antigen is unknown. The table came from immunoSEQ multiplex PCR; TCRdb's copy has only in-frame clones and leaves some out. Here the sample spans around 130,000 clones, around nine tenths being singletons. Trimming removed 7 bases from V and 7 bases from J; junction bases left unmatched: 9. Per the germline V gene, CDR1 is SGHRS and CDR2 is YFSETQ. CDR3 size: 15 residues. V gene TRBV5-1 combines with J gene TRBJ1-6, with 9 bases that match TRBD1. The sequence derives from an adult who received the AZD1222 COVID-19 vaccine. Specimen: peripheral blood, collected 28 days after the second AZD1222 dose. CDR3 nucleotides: TGCGCCAGCCCAACCTTGGGACAGGGAAATTCACCCCTCCACTTT. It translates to CASPTLGQGNSPLHF.